The table lists the clone carrying this T cell receptor (beta chain) with a count of one. The sample belongs to a study of blood T cell repertoires in COVID-19. The CDR3 length is 15 residues. V gave up 3 bases and J gave up 5 bases; unmatched junction bases: 7. The germline V gene has CDR1 SGHRS and CDR2 YFSETQ. TCRdb's copy holds only in-frame clones and misses some; the assay was immunoSEQ multiplex PCR. The top ten clones hold roughly 7.9% of a sample with about 230,000 clones, approximately 84% of them seen once. This TCR derives from a woman of 80 years or more with acute or convalescent COVID-19. Specimen: peripheral blood. The chain couples TRBV5-1 to TRBJ1-1; 10 bases are shared with TRBD1. The CDR3 DNA follows: TGCGCCAGCAGCTGGACAGGGGGAAGGTTGACTGAAGCTTTCTTT. Its protein product is CASSWTGGRLTEAFF.